Sequencing of this TCR beta chain was carried out in a study of cytotoxic CD8 clonotypes in ibrutinib-treated CLL. Study summary: The authors obtained response samples at a median of about 11 months of treatment, range 6 to 36. Each sample contained, on average, about 250,000 productive templates and 75,000 to 95,000 productive rearrangements. Broader study findings: The study found clonality rose at ibrutinib response, then fell toward baseline at progression.

Profiled with immunoSEQ multiplex PCR; TCRdb holds only in-frame clones, not every one. Among roughly 150,000 clones, under 90% were seen once, and the ten largest hold 3.5% to 5.5%. Library input was about 1.8 micrograms of DNA from cryopreserved PBMCs. There are 12 residues in the CDR3. With V trimmed by 11 bases and J by 5 bases, 5 bases remained unmatched. Germline V CDR1 and CDR2: SNHLY, FYNNEI. As concerns this clone: Its antigen is as yet unknown.

Here the sequenced sample was PBMCs, taken after 24 months of ibrutinib treatment. This TCR was sampled from a human donor with chronic lymphocytic leukemia. This chain connects TRBV2 to TRBJ2-2, with 7 bases aligning to TRBD2. The CDR3 region is CASREDTGELFF. The CDR3 coding sequence is TGTGCCTCCCGGGAGGATACCGGGGAGCTGTTTTTT.